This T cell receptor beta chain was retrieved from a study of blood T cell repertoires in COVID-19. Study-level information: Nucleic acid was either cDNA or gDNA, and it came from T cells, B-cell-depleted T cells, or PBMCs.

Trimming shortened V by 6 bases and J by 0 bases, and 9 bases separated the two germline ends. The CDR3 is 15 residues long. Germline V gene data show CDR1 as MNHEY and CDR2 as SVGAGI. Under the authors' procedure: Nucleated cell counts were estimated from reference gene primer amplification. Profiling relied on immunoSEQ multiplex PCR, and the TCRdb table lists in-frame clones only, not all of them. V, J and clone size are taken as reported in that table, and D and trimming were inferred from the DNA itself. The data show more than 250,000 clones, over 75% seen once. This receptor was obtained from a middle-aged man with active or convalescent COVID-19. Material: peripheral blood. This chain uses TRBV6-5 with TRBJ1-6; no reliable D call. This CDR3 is CASRGTVSYNSPLHF. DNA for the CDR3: TGTGCCAGCAGAGGAACAGTCTCCTATAATTCACCCCTCCACTTT.